The rows below give T cell receptor beta chains drawn from one sample of a study of PD-1 blockade in classical Hodgkin lymphoma. Using immunoSEQ multiplex PCR, the repertoire was profiled, and TCRdb retains in-frame clones only, with some absent. The sample shows almost 95,000 clones, 83% of them seen only once. The material was peripheral blood mononuclear cells (PBMCs), obtained before the fourth cycle of nivolumab. These receptors originate from a human donor with classical Hodgkin lymphoma. Each CDR3 is given with its conserved first and last residue.

>TRBJ1-1|TRBV5-4
CASSLLDRGLENTEAFF
>TRBJ2-3|TRBV29-1
CSVDRRGETDTQYF
>TRBJ2-5|TRBV11-3
CASSLGGLQETQYF
>TRBJ1-1|TRBV10-3
CAISEFTEAFF
>TRBJ1-5|TRBV19
CASSFPDRASNQPQHF
>TRBJ2-3|TRBV5-1
CASSWGDTQYF
>TRBJ2-5|TRBV6-5
CASSYSSGTTQETQYF
>TRBJ2-3|TRBV19
CASTLFGTDTQYF
>TRBJ2-5|TRBV11-2
CASSPTSPQETQYF
>TRBJ2-7|TRBV28
CASTTGNGYEQYF
>TRBJ1-1|TRBV9
CASSPRLFRQGALNTEAFF
>TRBJ1-1|TRBV30
CAWAQGFGIEAFF
>TRBJ2-7|TRBV7-9
CASSLYGSYEQYF
>TRBJ2-1|TRBV9
CASSAQVSSYNEQFF
>TRBJ2-1|TRBV7-2
CASSLSFDEQFF
>TRBJ1-1|TRBV7-9
CASSLAPAAGAFF
>TRBJ1-1|TRBV6-1
CASSRTVGHTEAFF
>TRBJ1-5|TRBV30
CAWSGQRNQPQHF
>TRBJ1-4|TRBV15
CATSREGVQGNEKLFF
>TRBJ2-3|TRBV9
CASSVQAGRDTQYF
>TRBJ2-3|TRBV20-1
CSALRADTQYF
>TRBJ2-7|TRBV5-1
CASSLRTGFAEQYF
>TRBJ1-4|TRBV19
CASRGGPINEKLFF
>TRBJ1-5|TRBV5-8
CASSAGTGVMTVQPQHF
>TRBJ2-1|TRBV10-3
CAISERWGDNEQFF
>TRBJ1-1|TRBV5-1
CASSPGGARNTEAFF
>TRBJ1-2|TRBV6-6
CASSYSSEQGANGYTF
>TRBJ1-1|TRBV30
CAWRVYRENTEAFF
>TRBJ2-3|TRBV6-6
CASNGFTDTQYF
>TRBJ2-1|TRBV9
CASSVGSSANYNEQFF
>TRBJ1-5|TRBV5-1
CASSPLSGVNQPQHF
>TRBJ1-1|TRBV18
CASSPRQNLNTEAFF
>TRBJ2-2|TRBV18
CASLAGGSTGELFF
>TRBJ2-5|TRBV5-1
CASRSGTAEETQYF
>TRBJ2-3|TRBV5-4
CASSLGAGGADTQYF
>TRBJ2-2|TRBV9
CASSAPPRIAGVSGELFF
>TRBJ2-2|TRBV30
CAWTRGTGELFF
>TRBJ2-1|TRBV11-3
CASSLGAGALNEQFF
>TRBJ1-2|TRBV4-3
CASSQDSNRGSYGYTF
>TRBJ2-5|TRBV11-2
CASSFTAEETQYF
>TRBJ2-2|TRBV7-3
CASSFTANTGELFF
>TRBJ1-1|TRBV5-1
CASSTGAGTEAFF
>TRBJ2-1|TRBV29-1
CSAVQQIIAAKQFF
>TRBJ2-3|TRBV19
CASGVGGVLADTQYF
>TRBJ1-3|TRBV5-1
CASSLGRTSGNTIYF